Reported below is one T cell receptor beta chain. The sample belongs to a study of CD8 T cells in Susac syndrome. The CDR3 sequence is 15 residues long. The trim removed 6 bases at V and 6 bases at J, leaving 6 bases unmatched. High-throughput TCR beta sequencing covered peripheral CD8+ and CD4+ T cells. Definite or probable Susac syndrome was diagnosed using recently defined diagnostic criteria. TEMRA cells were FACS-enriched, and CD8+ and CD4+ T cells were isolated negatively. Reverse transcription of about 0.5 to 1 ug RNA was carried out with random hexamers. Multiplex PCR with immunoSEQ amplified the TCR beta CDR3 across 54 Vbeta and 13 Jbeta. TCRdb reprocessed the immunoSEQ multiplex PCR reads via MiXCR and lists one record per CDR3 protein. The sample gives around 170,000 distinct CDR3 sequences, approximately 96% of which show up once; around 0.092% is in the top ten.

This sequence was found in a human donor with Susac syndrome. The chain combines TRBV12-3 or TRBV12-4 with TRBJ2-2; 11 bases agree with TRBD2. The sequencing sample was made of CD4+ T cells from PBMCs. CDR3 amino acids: CASRETSGASGELFF. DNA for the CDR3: TGTGCCAGCAGGGAGACTAGCGGGGCGTCCGGGGAGCTGTTTTTT.